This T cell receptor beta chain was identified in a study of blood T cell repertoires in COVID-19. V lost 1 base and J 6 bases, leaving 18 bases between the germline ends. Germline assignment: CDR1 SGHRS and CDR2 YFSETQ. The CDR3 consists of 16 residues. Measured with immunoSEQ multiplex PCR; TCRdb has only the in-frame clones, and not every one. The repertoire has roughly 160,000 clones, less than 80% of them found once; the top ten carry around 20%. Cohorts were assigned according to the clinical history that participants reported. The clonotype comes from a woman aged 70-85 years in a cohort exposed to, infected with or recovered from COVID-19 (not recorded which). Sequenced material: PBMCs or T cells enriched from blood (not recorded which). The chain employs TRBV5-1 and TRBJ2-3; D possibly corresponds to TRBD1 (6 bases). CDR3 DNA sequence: TGCGCCAGCAGCTTGATTGGGGGCGGACCAGTGGATACGCAGTATTTT. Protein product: CASSLIGGGPVDTQYF.